This T cell receptor beta chain was captured by sequencing in a study of cytomegalovirus exposure and HLA in healthy donors. Study-level results: Later findings reportedly placed an Asian-associated ancestry cluster below the approximately 700-donor mean for N-insertions. TCR sequences were mostly rare, though some public TCRs occurred in many donors.

Researchers ran the PCR with 60 Vbeta and 13 Jbeta primers. As handled by the study authors: Later, an analysis found around 80 million unique TCR beta chains, and about 9.9 million of these were shared. Profiled with immunoSEQ multiplex PCR; TCRdb holds only in-frame clones, not every one. For V, J and clone size, that table is used; D and trimming come from the DNA. The sample shows tens of thousands of clones, roughly 80% of them seen only once. CDR1 SNHLY and CDR2 FYNNEI come from the germline V gene. This CDR3 contains 16 residues. The germline V and J ends were trimmed by 0 bases and 9 bases, with 18 bases remaining between them. Concerning this clone itself: Its antigen remains unidentified.

Sample: PBMCs. This sequence originates from a woman aged 25 to 45 in good health and CMV-seropositive. The genes are TRBV2 and TRBJ2-1; a weak D match, TRBD2 (6 bases). CDR3 residues: CASSEAQLAIQGEQFF. In nucleotides, the CDR3 is TGTGCCAGCAGTGAAGCGCAACTAGCCATCCAAGGTGAGCAGTTCTTC.